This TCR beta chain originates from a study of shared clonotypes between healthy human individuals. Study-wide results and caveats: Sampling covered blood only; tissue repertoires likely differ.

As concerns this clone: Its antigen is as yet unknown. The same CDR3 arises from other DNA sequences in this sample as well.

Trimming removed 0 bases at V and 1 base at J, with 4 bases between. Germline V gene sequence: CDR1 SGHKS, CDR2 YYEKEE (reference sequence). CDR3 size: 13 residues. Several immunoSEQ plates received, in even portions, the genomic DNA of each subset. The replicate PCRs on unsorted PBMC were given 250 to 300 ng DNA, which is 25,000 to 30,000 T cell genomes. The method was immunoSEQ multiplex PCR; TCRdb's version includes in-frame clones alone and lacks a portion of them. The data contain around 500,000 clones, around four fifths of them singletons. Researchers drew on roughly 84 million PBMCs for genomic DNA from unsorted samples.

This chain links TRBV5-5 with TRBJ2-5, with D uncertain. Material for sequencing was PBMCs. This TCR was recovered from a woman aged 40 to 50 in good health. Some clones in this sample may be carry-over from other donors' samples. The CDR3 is CASSLGGQETQYF. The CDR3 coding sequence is TGTGCCAGCAGCTTGGGGGGCCAAGAGACCCAGTACTTC. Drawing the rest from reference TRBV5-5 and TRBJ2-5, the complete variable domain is DAGVTQSPTHLIKTRGQQVTLRCSPISGHKSVSWYQQVLGQGPQFIFQYYEKEERGRGNFPDRFSARQFPNYSSELNVNALLLGDSALYLCASSLGGQETQYFGPGTRLLVL.